One sample yielded the 16 T cell receptor beta chains listed below, sequenced in a study of shared clonotypes between healthy human individuals. TCRdb's table, derived via immunoSEQ multiplex PCR, lists solely in-frame clones and lacks some. The profile covers around 600,000 clones, with approximately 97% appearing a single time and about 0.06% taken by the ten largest. Sequences were obtained from naive CD4+ T cells sorted from blood. Subset in this sample: CD45RA+ positively selected. These receptors were obtained from a young woman in good health.

The chain carries TRBV4-2 and TRBJ2-1, with 16 positions matching TRBD2. Germline CDR1 LGHNA, CDR2 YNFKEQ. This CDR3 region has 18 residues. V was clipped by 3 bases and J by 8 bases; unmatched bases: 10. The CDR3 loop reads CASSHTRPGLAGGYEQFF. The CDR3 nucleotides are TGTGCCAGCAGCCACACTCGACCGGGACTAGCGGGAGGGTATGAGCAGTTCTTC.

This chain joins TRBV7-8 and TRBJ2-2; 10 nucleotides match TRBD2. This CDR3 region has 17 residues. Losses at the gene ends were 1 base for V and 1 base for J; bases not matched to a gene: 3. CDR1 is SGHVS, CDR2 FQNEAQ, per germline. The CDR3 reads CASSLVGTSENTGELFF. CDR3 nucleotide sequence: TGTGCCAGCAGCTTAGTGGGGACTAGCGAGAACACCGGGGAGCTGTTTTTT.

The V call is TRBV28, the J call TRBJ2-7; D unresolved. Trimming took off 9 bases at V and 2 bases at J, with 17 bases between the two ends. The CDR3 covers 14 residues. Germline V lookup: CDR1 MDHEN, CDR2 SYDVKM. The CDR3 nucleotides are TGTGCCAGACCCCTAGGGTGGTATCCCTACGAGCAGTACTTC. Residues: CARPLGWYPYEQYF.

This chain joins TRBV30 and TRBJ2-2, with D perhaps assigned TRBD1 or TRBD2 (5 bases each). The length of the CDR3 is 14 residues. Per germline, CDR1 GTSNPN and CDR2 SVGIG (reference sequence). The ends were cut back, 4 bases at V and 0 bases at J, with 9 bases in the middle. Here the CDR3 DNA reads TGTGCCTGGAAAGGGACCGCGAACACCGGGGAGCTGTTTTTT. Encoded protein: CAWKGTANTGELFF.

The chain recombines TRBV28 with TRBJ2-5; no firm D call. The J call may not be correct, given that the DNA end is closer to TRBJ2-7. CDR1 MDHEN and CDR2 SYDVKM come from the germline V gene. The CDR3 has 14 residues. CDR3 loop: CASSLALGIYEQYF. The DNA of the CDR3 is TGTGCCAGCAGTTTAGCTCTGGGGATCTACGAGCAGTACTTC.

This chain joins TRBV11-3 and TRBJ2-1; 13 bases agree with TRBD2. This CDR3 is built from 17 residues. V lost 5 bases to trimming and J lost 5 bases; unmatched junction nucleotides: 9. Germline V CDR1 and CDR2: SGHNT, YENEEA. CDR3 in amino acids: CASSGLAGAGGHNEQFF. The CDR3 DNA reads TGTGCCAGCAGCGGACTAGCGGGAGCAGGGGGTCACAATGAGCAGTTCTTC.

The chain recombines TRBV19 with TRBJ2-5; D could derive from TRBD1 or TRBD2 (5 bases each). The V gene's germline CDR1 is LNHDA and CDR2 SQIVND (reference sequence). The germline V and J ends were trimmed by 7 bases and 1 base, with 13 bases remaining between them. The CDR3 contains 14 residues. This chain's CDR3 is CASNTRGPQETQYF. The CDR3 bases are TGTGCCAGTAACACTCGGGGACCCCAAGAGACCCAGTACTTC.

The V call is TRBV10-1, the J call TRBJ2-3; 13 bases line up with TRBD2. Germline loops: CDR1 WNHNN, CDR2 SYGVQD (reference sequence). V lost 2 bases, J lost 2 bases, and 4 bases stayed unmatched. This CDR3 has 17 residues. CDR3 bases: TGCGCCAGCAGTGAGGCCGGACTAGCGGGAGACACAGATACGCAGTATTTT. It specifies CASSEAGLAGDTDTQYF.

This sequence joins TRBV7-9 and TRBJ1-2, with TRBD1 as a possible D gene (5 bases). V dropped 5 bases and J dropped 3 bases, with 16 bases sitting between them. This CDR3 is built from 15 residues. Germline V CDR1 and CDR2: SEHNR, FQNEAQ (reference sequence). In DNA form, the CDR3 reads TGTGCCAGCAGCCCGAGGGGCGGGATTTACTATGGCTACACCTTC. This sequence encodes CASSPRGGIYYGYTF. Filled out from reference TRBV7-9 and TRBJ1-2, the complete variable domain reads DTGVSQNPRHKITKRGQNVTFRCDPISEHNRLYWYRQTLGQGPEFLTYFQNEAQLEKSRLLSDRFSAERPKGSFSTLEIQRTEQGDSAMYLCASSPRGGIYYGYTFGSGTRLTVV.

J is TRBJ2-1 and V is TRBV28; 15 nucleotides match TRBD2. The length of the CDR3 is 15 residues. The V and J ends lost 2 bases and 7 bases, in that order; junction bases with no gene match: 0. CDR1 is MDHEN, CDR2 SYDVKM, per germline. The DNA of the CDR3 is TGTGCCAGCAGTTTAGGGACTAGCGGGGGGAATGAGCAGTTCTTC. As protein: CASSLGTSGGNEQFF.

V is TRBV9 and J is TRBJ2-3; tentatively, D is TRBD1 or TRBD2 (6 bases each). V gave up 6 bases and J gave up 5 bases, with 19 bases separating them. This CDR3 comprises 15 residues. Germline-derived CDR1 and CDR2 are SGDLS and YYNGEE. CDR3 nucleotides: TGTGCCAGCACCTCGGGGGTCGGAGGGGGAGATACGCAGTATTTT. Its protein is CASTSGVGGGDTQYF.

This clone was counted a single time. The J gene is TRBJ1-4, the V gene TRBV28, with D perhaps matching TRBD1 (5 bases). In germline, CDR1 is MDHEN, CDR2 SYDVKM. The CDR3 spans 16 residues. Trimming removed 5 bases from V and 8 bases from J, with 21 bases in between. CDR3 in DNA: TGTGCCAGCAGTCACCCCCATGAGGGGTCCAGCGAAAAACTGTTTTTT. Protein product: CASSHPHEGSSEKLFF.

This chain links TRBV28 with TRBJ2-7; TRBD1 or TRBD2 may be the D gene (5 bases each). CDR1 and CDR2 (germline): MDHEN, SYDVKM. This CDR3 region has 15 residues. The ends were cut back, 1 base at V and 5 bases at J, with 15 bases in the middle. The CDR3 DNA follows: TGTGCCAGCAGTTTATCGGGGCCTTTGGTGGACGAGCAGTACTTC. Translated, it gives CASSLSGPLVDEQYF.

The chain links TRBV5-1 to TRBJ2-7; 10 positions agree with TRBD2. CDR1 SGHRS and CDR2 YFSETQ come from the germline V gene. V gave up 2 bases and J gave up 7 bases; unmatched junction bases: 9. This CDR3 has 15 residues. In DNA form, the CDR3 reads TGCGCCAGCAGCTTCATCCTAGCGGGAGTTCAGGAGCAGTACTTC. Protein: CASSFILAGVQEQYF.

The chain employs TRBV28 and TRBJ2-3, with TRBD1 matching over 7 bases. The CDR3 is 16 amino acids. With 3 bases clipped from V and 4 bases from J, the junction kept 10 bases outside the gene matches. Germline assignment: CDR1 MDHEN and CDR2 SYDVKM. The chain's CDR3 is CASSFGAGTVSDTQYF. The CDR3 nucleotides read TGTGCCAGCAGTTTTGGGGCCGGGACAGTATCAGATACGCAGTATTTT.

This clone showed up just once. The V gene is TRBV18, the J gene TRBJ1-2; TRBD1 might be the D (5 bases). Germline CDR1 and CDR2: KGHSH and LQKENI. The V gene lost 0 bases and the J gene lost 2 bases, with 13 bases spanning the gap. The CDR3 loop spans 16 amino acids. CDR3 nucleotides: TGTGCCAGCTCACCACCGAAGCAGGGAGCAAACTATGGCTACACCTTC. Its protein product is CASSPPKQGANYGYTF.